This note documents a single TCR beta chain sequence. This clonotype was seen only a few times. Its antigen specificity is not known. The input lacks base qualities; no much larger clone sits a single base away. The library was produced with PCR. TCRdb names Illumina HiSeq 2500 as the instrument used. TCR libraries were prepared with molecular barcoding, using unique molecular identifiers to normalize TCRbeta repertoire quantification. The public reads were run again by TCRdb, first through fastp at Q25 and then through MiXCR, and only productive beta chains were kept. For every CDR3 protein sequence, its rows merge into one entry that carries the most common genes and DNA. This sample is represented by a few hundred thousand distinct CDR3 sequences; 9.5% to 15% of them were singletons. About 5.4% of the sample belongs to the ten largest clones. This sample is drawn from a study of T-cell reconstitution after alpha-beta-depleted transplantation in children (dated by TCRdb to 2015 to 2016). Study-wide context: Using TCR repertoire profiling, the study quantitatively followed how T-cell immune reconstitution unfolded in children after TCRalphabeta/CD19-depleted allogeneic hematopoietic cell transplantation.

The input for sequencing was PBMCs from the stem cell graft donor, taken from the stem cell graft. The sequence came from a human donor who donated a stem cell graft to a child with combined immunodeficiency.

The CDR3 region: CASSQHSVDTQYF. The DNA sequence is as follows: TGTGCCAGCAGTCAACATAGCGTGGATACGCAGTATTTT. The rearrangement combines TRBV7-2 with TRBJ2-3, with a tentative D gene TRBD2 over 5 matching bases. V was cut back by 6 bases and J by 6 bases, leaving a gap of 13 bases between them. The germline V gene gives CDR1 as SGHTA and CDR2 as FQGNSA. From the cysteine through the phenylalanine, the CDR3 covers 13 amino acids. CDR3 DNA is the only sequence kept; it has 39 bases, read in frame from the first base.